This T cell receptor (beta chain) originates from a study of T cells in Graves' hyperthyroidism and ophthalmopathy. This clonotype has just a few counts. This could be a read error, since a much larger clone is one nucleotide away. CDR1 SGHAT and CDR2 FQNNGV come from the germline V gene. V was trimmed by 8 bases and J by 6 bases, leaving 17 bases between them. The CDR3 runs to 13 residues. Amplification yielded TCR beta CDR3 regions, with RNA transcripts as the source. Using the HTBI primer set, a first-round RT-PCR was run on the TCR CDR3. MiXCR, run by TCRdb on the multiplex PCR reads, gives a single entry per CDR3 protein. The top ten hold roughly 20% of the sample, which has a few hundred thousand distinct CDR3 sequences, 46% seen once.

This chain joins TRBV11-2 and TRBJ2-7; the D is unclear. The sequenced sample was peripheral blood or thyroid tissue (not recorded which). This TCR was sampled from an adult woman with Graves' disease, either hyperthyroidism or ophthalmopathy (not recorded which). CDR3: CASVLHPLGEQYF. The CDR3 region has the DNA TGTGCCAGCGTTCTTCACCCCCTGGGCGAGCAGTACTTC.